This TCR beta chain was profiled in a study of blood T cells in healthy people across ages. This CDR3 comprises 15 residues. With V trimmed by 0 bases and J by 3 bases, 5 bases remained unmatched. Germline CDR1 is LGHNA and CDR2 is YNFKEQ. The use of a sample-barcoded 5' primer and a J-beta primer mix characterized a second PCR of about 6 to 11 cycles. Each cDNA molecule was tagged by a template-switch adaptor with 12 random nucleotides. TCRdb reprocessed the 5' RACE reads with MiXCR, giving one entry per CDR3 protein. The table records fewer than 900,000 distinct CDR3 sequences, roughly 43% of them present only once. General study results and limits: With unsorted PBMCs, a conclusive comparison of naive versus antigen-experienced cells was not possible.

All donors came from Russia, were Caucasian and healthy, and spanned ages 6 to 90. In each sample, at least 7 million PBMCs were isolated. A remark on this clonotype: Its antigen is still unknown. A much bigger clone sits one base away, suggesting this may be a read error.

The TCR was taken from a woman aged 55-70 years in good health. This chain joins TRBV4-2 and TRBJ2-7; 7 positions agree with TRBD2. Sequencing input: blood. The CDR3 loop is CASSQDQRDCYEQYF. The CDR3 nucleotides are TGTGCCAGCAGCCAAGACCAGCGGGATTGCTACGAGCAGTACTTC.